This TCR beta chain was documented in a study of blood T cell repertoires in COVID-19 (dated by TCRdb to about 2020). Notes on the research overall: Samples covering the acute and convalescent phases of COVID-19 were provided by collaborators in the United States, Italy and Spain. Samples were obtained from the ongoing ImmuneRACE study (first 160 participants) and from 1,254 subjects provided by 6 global collaborators. Sample metadata almost always included a de-identified subject ID, COVID-19 status, age in years and sex. The repertoires were released in a freely available public database meant as a resource for research on the immune response to SARS-CoV-2. The material from the prospective study consisted of cDNA or gDNA derived from T cells, B-cell-depleted T cells, or PBMCs. Subjects who had been exposed to COVID-19, were actively infected with it, or had recovered from it provided the deeply sampled blood TCRbeta repertoires that made up the dataset. Where available, HLA class I and class II types were taken from metadata supplied by the sample provider and were not determined by assay-based typing.

The collaborating institutions used their own protocols to collect whole blood in K2EDTA tubes. For TCRbeta analysis, collaborators shipped samples as frozen whole blood, isolated PBMCs, or DNA extracted from either of those sample types. Results and caveats for the whole study, not just this receptor: Clinical and demographic metadata were provided uncurated, with the amount varying by source and participant.

Reading from cysteine to phenylalanine, the CDR3 counts 17 amino acids. Only the CDR3 DNA stays, 51 bases, in frame from base 1. At the junction V is shortened by 3 bases and J by 3 bases, with 20 bases in between. The CDR1 and CDR2 encoded by the germline V gene (reference sequence) are DFQATT and SNEGSKA. Only a few counts were recorded for this clone. Its antigen remains undetermined. No clone much larger than this one lies a single base away; base qualities are absent. TCRbeta CDR3 regions were amplified from genomic DNA by means of the immunoSEQ Assay, a bias-controlled multiplex PCR. Per the source publication's procedure: Nucleated cell counts per sample were estimated from amplification of reference gene primers within the assay. To quantify the absolute abundance of each unique TCRbeta CDR3 rearrangement, sequence reads were collapsed and filtered. For each sample, productive Simpson clonality was calculated as the square root of Simpson's diversity index across productive rearrangements. TCRdb mirrors the immuneACCESS table, restricted to in-frame sequences. Some clones are absent from its copies; in checked studies, under half trace to an unresolved V gene, and the reason for the others is unknown. Clone size and V and J calls were adopted from that table, with D and trimming inferred from the DNA. The table for this sample lists about 190,000 clones; roughly 73% of them were counted only once. Together, the top ten hold 2.5% to 3.5% of the sample.

The rearrangement joined TRBV20-1 to TRBJ1-4; TRBD1 is a possible D gene, resting on 6 matching bases. Sequencing was performed on peripheral blood. This TCR came from a woman older than 75 with active or convalescent COVID-19. CDR3 region: CSASSGTPGFANEKLFF. In nucleotide form, the sequence is TGCAGTGCTAGTTCCGGGACACCCGGGTTCGCTAATGAAAAACTGTTTTTT.